This section outlines one T cell receptor (beta chain) sequence together with its context. The CDR3 contains 13 residues. The germline gives CDR1 ENHRY, CDR2 SYGVKD. V lost 6 bases to trimming and J lost 4 bases, with 10 bases between them. The sample is drawn from a study of T cell responses to AZD1222 COVID-19 vaccine. Clones were sequenced by immunoSEQ multiplex PCR, and TCRdb holds only the in-frame ones, with some missing. The table lists 20,000 to 25,000 clones, 85% to 90% of them singletons. The receptor comes from an adult who received the AZD1222 COVID-19 vaccine. This sequence joins TRBV10-3 and TRBJ2-1; D uncertain. Sequenced material: peripheral blood, taken 28 days after the second AZD1222 dose. The DNA for the CDR3 is TGTGCCATCAGGTCGAGCGAGTACAATGAGCAGTTCTTC. Translated: CAIRSSEYNEQFF.